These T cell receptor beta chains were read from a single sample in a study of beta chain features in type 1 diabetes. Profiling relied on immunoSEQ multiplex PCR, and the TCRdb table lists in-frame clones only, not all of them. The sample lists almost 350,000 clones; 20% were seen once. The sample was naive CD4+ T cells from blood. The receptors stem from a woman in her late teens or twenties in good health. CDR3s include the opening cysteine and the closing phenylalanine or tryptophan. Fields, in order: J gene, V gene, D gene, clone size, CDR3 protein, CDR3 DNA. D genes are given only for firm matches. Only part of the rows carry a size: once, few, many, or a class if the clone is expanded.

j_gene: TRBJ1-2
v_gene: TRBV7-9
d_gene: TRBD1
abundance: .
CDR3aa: CASSLGDRGSGYTF
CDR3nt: TGTGCCAGCAGCTTAGGGGACAGGGGGTCTGGCTACACCTTC

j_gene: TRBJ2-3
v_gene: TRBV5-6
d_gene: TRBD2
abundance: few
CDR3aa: CASNLGLADTDTQYF
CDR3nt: TGTGCCAGCAACCTGGGACTAGCGGACACAGATACGCAGTATTTT

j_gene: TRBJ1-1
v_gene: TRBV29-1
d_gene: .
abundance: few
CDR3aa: CSVRGKVHTEAFF
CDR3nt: TGCAGCGTTAGGGGGAAGGTCCACACTGAAGCTTTCTTT

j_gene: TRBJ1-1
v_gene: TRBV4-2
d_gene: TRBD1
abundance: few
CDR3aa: CASSQATGGLNTEAFF
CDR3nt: TGTGCCAGCAGCCAAGCCACAGGGGGCCTGAACACTGAAGCTTTCTTT

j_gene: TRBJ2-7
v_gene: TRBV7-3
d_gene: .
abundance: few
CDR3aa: CASKTSGLRSYEQYF
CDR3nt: TGTGCCAGCAAAACCTCGGGACTTCGCTCCTACGAGCAGTACTTC

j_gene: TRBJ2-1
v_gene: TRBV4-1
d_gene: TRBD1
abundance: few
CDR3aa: CASSRPGQRYNEQFF
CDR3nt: TGCGCCAGCAGCCGACCGGGACAGAGGTACAATGAGCAGTTCTTC

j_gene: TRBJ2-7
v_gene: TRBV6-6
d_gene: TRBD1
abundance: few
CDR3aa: CASSKGQGKNEQYF
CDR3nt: TGTGCCAGCAGTAAGGGACAGGGAAAAAACGAGCAGTACTTC

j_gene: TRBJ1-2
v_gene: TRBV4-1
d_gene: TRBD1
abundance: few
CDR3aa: CASSPGQGKFDGYTF
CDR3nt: TGCGCCAGCAGCCCCGGACAGGGAAAGTTTGATGGCTACACCTTC

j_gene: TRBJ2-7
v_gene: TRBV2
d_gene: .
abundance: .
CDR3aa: CASSEGRLAKNHEQYF
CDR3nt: TGTGCCAGCAGTGAGGGAAGGCTAGCGAAAAATCACGAGCAGTACTTC

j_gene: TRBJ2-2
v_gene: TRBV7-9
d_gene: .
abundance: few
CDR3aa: CALLPPGGENTGELFF
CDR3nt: TGTGCCCTTCTCCCCCCCGGCGGGGAGAACACCGGGGAGCTGTTTTTT

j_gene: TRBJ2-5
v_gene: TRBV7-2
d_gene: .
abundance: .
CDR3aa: CASSLEQGHQETQYF
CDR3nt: TGTGCCAGCAGCTTAGAGCAGGGGCACCAAGAGACCCAGTACTTC

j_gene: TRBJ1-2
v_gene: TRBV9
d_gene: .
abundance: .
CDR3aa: CASSRLTISGYTF
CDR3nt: TGTGCCAGCAGCCGCCTGACAATCTCCGGCTACACCTTC

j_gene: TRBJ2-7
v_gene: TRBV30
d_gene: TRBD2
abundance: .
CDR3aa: CASERGGGAREQYF
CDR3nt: TGTGCCTCGGAAAGGGGCGGGGGGGCACGCGAGCAGTACTTC

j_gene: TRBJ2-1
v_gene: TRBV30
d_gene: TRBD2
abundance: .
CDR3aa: CAWRGTSGRAYNEQFF
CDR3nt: TGTGCCTGGAGGGGGACTAGCGGGAGGGCCTACAATGAGCAGTTCTTC

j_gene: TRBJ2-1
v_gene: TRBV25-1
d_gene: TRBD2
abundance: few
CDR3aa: CASSDPSGDNEQFF
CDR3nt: TGTGCCAGCAGTGACCCTAGCGGGGACAATGAGCAGTTCTTC

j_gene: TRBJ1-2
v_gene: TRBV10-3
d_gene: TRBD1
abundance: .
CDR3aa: CAIRITGGLEGYTF
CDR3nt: TGTGCCATCAGGATTACAGGGGGCTTAGAAGGCTACACCTTC

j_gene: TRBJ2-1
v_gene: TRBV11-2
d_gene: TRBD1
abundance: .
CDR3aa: CASSWDRAFNEQFF
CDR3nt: TGTGCCAGCAGCTGGGACAGGGCCTTCAATGAGCAGTTCTTC

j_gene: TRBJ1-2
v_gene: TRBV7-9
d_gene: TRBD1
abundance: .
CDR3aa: CASRNTGEEGGYTF
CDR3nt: TGTGCCAGCAGGAACACAGGGGAGGAAGGCGGCTACACCTTC

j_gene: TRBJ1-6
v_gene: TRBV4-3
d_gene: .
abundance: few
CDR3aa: CASSQELLSPLHF
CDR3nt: TGCGCCAGCAGCCAAGAGCTATTGTCACCCCTCCACTTT

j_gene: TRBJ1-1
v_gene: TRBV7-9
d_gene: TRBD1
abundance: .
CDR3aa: CASSPLSTGEGTEAFF
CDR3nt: TGTGCCAGCAGCCCCCTGTCGACAGGGGAGGGTACTGAAGCTTTCTTT

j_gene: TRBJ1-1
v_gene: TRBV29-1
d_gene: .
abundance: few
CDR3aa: CSGYRVTEAFF
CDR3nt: TGCAGCGGTTACAGGGTTACTGAAGCTTTCTTT

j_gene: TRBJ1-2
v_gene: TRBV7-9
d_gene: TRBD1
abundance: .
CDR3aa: CASSPGQGLGGYTF
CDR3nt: TGTGCCAGCAGTCCGGGACAGGGTCTAGGCGGCTACACCTTC

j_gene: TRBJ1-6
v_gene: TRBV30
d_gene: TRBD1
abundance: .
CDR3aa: CAWSRQGDYNSPLHF
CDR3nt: TGTGCCTGGAGTAGGCAGGGGGACTATAATTCACCCCTCCACTTT

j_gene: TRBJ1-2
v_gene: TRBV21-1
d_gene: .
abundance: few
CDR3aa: CASSIQDSGGYTF
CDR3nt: TGTGCCAGCAGCATTCAGGACAGCGGCGGCTACACCTTC

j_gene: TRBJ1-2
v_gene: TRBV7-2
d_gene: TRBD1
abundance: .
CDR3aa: CASSLAGTVYGYTF
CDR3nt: TGTGCCAGCAGCTTAGCTGGGACAGTTTATGGCTACACCTTC

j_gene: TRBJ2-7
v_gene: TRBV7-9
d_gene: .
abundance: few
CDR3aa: CASIPVSRYEQYF
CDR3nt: TGTGCCAGCATACCGGTATCACGCTACGAGCAGTACTTC

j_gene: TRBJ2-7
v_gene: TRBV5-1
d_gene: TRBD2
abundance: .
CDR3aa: CASSDGSSGGAYEQYF
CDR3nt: TGCGCCAGCAGCGACGGCTCTAGCGGGGGGGCCTACGAGCAGTACTTC

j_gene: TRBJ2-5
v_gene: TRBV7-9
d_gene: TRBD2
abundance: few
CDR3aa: CASSFGTSGQETQYF
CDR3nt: TGTGCCAGCAGCTTCGGGACTAGCGGTCAAGAGACCCAGTACTTC

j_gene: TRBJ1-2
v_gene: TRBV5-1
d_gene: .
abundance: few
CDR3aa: CASSLESVAYDSFYGYTF
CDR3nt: TGCGCCAGCAGCTTGGAATCGGTTGCATACGATAGCTTCTATGGCTACACCTTC

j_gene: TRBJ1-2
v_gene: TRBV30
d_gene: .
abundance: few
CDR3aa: CAWSVYDGYTF
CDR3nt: TGTGCCTGGAGTGTATATGATGGCTACACCTTC

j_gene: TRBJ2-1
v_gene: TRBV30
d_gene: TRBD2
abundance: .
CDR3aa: CAWSLGLAGGPTEQFF
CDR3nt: TGTGCCTGGAGTTTAGGACTAGCGGGGGGGCCCACTGAGCAGTTCTTC

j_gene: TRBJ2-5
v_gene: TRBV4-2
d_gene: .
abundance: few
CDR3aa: CASSQGTAEETQYF
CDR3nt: TGTGCCAGCAGCCAGGGGACTGCCGAGGAGACCCAGTACTTC

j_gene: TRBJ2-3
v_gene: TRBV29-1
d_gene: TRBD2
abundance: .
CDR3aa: CSVEAYGTSGSFSTDTQYF
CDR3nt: TGCAGCGTTGAAGCCTATGGGACTAGCGGGAGTTTTAGCACAGATACGCAGTATTTT

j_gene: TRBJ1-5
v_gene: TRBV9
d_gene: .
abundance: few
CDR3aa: CASSVAESNQPQHF
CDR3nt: TGTGCCAGCAGCGTAGCCGAGAGCAATCAGCCCCAGCATTTT

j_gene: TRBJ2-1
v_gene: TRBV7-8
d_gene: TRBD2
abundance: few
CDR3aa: CASSLGASGGNEQFF
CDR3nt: TGTGCCAGCAGCTTAGGGGCTAGCGGCGGCAATGAGCAGTTCTTC

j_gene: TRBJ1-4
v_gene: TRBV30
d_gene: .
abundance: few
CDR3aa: CASRDNGNEKLFF
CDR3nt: TGTGCCTCCAGGGACAATGGAAATGAAAAACTGTTTTTT

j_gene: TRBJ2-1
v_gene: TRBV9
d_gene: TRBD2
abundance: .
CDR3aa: CASSNSGRTYNEQFF
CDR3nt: TGTGCCAGCTCGAATAGCGGGAGAACCTACAATGAGCAGTTCTTC

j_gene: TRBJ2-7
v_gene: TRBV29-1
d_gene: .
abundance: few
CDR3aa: CSAGKGIGYEQYF
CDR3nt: TGCAGCGCTGGGAAGGGGATCGGGTACGAGCAGTACTTC

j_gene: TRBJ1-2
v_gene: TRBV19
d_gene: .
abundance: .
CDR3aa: CASQTLTGNYGYTF
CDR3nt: TGTGCCAGCCAAACTCTCACCGGGAACTATGGCTACACCTTC

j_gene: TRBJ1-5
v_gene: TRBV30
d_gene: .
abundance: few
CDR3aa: CAWSKGAASQPQHF
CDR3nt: TGTGCCTGGAGTAAAGGGGCAGCGAGTCAGCCCCAGCATTTT

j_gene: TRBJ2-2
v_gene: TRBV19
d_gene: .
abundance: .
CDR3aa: CATARRGGELFF
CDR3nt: TGTGCCACCGCCCGCCGGGGCGGGGAGCTGTTTTTT

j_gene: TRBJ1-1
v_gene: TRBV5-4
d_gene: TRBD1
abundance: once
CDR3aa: CASSKSGQGLSTEAFF
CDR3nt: TGTGCCAGCAGCAAGTCGGGACAGGGATTGAGCACTGAAGCTTTCTTT

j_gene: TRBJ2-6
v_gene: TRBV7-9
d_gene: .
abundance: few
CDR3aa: CASTRPGQTRPGANVLTF
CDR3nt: TGTGCCAGCACCAGACCGGGACAAACGCGTCCTGGGGCCAACGTCCTGACTTTC

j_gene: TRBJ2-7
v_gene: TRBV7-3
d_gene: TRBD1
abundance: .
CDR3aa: CASSLDRGREQYF
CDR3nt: TGTGCCAGCAGTCTTGACAGGGGGCGGGAGCAGTACTTC

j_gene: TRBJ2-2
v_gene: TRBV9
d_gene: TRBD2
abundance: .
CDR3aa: CASSPRGGANTGELFF
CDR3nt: TGTGCCAGCAGCCCCCGGGGAGGGGCGAACACCGGGGAGCTGTTTTTT

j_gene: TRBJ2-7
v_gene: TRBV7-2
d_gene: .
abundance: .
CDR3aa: CASSFQLQSYEQYF
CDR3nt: TGTGCCAGCAGCTTTCAACTACAATCCTACGAGCAGTACTTC

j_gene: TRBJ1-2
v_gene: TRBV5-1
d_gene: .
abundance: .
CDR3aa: CASSLGSDYGYTF
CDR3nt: TGCGCCAGCAGCCTGGGGTCGGACTATGGCTACACCTTC

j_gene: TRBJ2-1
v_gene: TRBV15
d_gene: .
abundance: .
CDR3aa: CATSRYSEQFF
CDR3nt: TGTGCCACCAGCAGGTACAGTGAGCAGTTCTTC

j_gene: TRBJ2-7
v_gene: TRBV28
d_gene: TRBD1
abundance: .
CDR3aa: CASSLVSTPGTGILRGYF
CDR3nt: TGTGCCAGCAGTTTGGTGTCCACCCCCGGGACAGGGATACTACGAGGGTACTTC

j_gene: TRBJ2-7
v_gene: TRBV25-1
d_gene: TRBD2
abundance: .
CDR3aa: CASNDGGEYEQYF
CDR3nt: TGTGCCAGCAACGACGGGGGGGAGTACGAGCAGTACTTC

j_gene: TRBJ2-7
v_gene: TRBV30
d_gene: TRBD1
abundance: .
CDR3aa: CAWSRDRAAEQYF
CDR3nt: TGTGCCTGGAGTAGGGACAGGGCTGCCGAGCAGTACTTC

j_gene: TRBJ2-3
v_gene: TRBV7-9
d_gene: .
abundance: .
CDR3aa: CASSSLRQSGSTDTQYF
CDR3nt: TGTGCCAGCAGCTCTCTCCGACAGTCTGGGTCCACAGATACGCAGTATTTT